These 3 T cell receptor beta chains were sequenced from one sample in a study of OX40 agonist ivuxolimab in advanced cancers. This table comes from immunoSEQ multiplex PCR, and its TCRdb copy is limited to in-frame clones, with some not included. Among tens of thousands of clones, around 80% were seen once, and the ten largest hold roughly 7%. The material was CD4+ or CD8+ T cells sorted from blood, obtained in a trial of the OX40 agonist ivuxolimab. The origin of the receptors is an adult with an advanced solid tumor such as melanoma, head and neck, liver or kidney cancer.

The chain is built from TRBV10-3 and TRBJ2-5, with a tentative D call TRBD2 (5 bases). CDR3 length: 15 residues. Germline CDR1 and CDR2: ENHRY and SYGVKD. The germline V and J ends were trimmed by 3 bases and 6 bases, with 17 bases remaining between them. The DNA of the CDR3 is TGTGCCATCAGTGAACCTGGGAGCTTCGTGAAGACCCAGTACTTC. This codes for CAISEPGSFVKTQYF.

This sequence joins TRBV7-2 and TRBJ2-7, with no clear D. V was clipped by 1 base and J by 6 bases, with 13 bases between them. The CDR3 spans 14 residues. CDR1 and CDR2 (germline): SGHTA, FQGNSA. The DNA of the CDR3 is TGTGCCAGCAGCTTAGGTAGGGCGACCCTCGAGCAGTACTTC. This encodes CASSLGRATLEQYF. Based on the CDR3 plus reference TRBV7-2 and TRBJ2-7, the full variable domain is GAGVSQSPSNKVTEKGKDVELRCDPISGHTALYWYRQSLGQGLEFLIYFQGNSAPDKSGLPSDRFSAERTGGSVSTLTIQRTQQEDSAVYLCASSLGRATLEQYFGPGTRLTVT.

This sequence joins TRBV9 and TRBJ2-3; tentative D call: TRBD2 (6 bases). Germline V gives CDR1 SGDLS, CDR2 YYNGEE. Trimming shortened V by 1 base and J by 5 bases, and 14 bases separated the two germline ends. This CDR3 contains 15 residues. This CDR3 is CASSVWRGGGDTQYF. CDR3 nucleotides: TGTGCCAGCAGCGTATGGCGGGGAGGAGGAGATACGCAGTATTTT.